The sequence of this T cell receptor beta chain was determined in a study of cytomegalovirus exposure and HLA in healthy donors. PCR involved 60 Vbeta and 13 Jbeta primers. Method: immunoSEQ multiplex PCR; TCRdb's copy keeps in-frame clones and lacks some. This sample carries roughly 180,000 clones, around 74% of them seen once, and the ten largest clones take around 2.6%. V lost 7 bases to trimming and J lost 6 bases; unmatched junction nucleotides: 4. This CDR3 region has 14 residues. Germline values: CDR1 SGHTS, CDR2 YDEGEE. This clone was seen only a few times. The chain combines TRBV5-8 with TRBJ2-2, with TRBD2 matching 12 bases. Source material: PBMCs. This clonotype was obtained from a female donor in good health and CMV-seronegative. CDR3 coding DNA: TGTGCCAGCGCTAGCGGGAGGGCCGCCGGGGAGCTGTTTTTT. Its protein product is CASASGRAAGELFF.